This T cell receptor (beta chain) was captured by sequencing in a study of T cells in tuberculosis. Whole-study results and caveats: The TCR-beta difference was not significant; alpha differences partly reflected length.

V was pared by 0 bases and J by 5 bases, with 6 bases of the junction left unmatched. CDR1 is MRHNA and CDR2 is SNTAGT in the germline V gene. The length of the CDR3 is 16 residues. Turning to this clone: Its antigen remains unknown.

TCRdb keeps only in-frame clones here, not all; method: immunoSEQ multiplex PCR. Of fewer than 35,000 clones detected, roughly 94% appear once; the ten largest clones hold more than 6.5%. V gene TRBV6-4 combines with J gene TRBJ2-5, with 10 bases aligning to TRBD2. The sample taken for sequencing was PBMCs. The TCR was taken from a donor between 10 and 35 years old with latent tuberculosis or without tuberculosis infection. Written as DNA, the CDR3 is TGTGCCAGCAGTGACTCGGCTAGCGGGAGCATGGAGACCCAGTACTTC. Translated, it gives CASSDSASGSMETQYF.